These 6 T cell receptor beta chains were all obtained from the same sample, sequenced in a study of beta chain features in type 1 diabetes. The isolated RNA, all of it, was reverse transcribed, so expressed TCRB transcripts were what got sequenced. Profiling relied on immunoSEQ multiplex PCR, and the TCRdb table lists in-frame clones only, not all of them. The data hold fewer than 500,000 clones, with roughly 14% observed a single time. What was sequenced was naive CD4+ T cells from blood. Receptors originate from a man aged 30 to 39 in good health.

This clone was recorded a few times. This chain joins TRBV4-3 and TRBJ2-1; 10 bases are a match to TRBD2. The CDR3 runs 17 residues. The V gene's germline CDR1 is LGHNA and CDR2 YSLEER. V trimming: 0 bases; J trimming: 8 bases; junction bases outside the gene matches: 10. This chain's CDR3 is CASSQDSSSGSLDEQFF. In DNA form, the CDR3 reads TGCGCCAGCAGCCAAGATTCTTCTAGCGGGAGTTTGGATGAGCAGTTCTTC.

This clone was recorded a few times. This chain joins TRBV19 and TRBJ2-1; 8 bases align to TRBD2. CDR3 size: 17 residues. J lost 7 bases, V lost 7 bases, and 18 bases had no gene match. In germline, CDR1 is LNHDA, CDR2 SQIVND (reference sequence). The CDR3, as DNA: TGTGCCAGTACCGACTCAGGTCGGGGGGGTCGACTGAATGAGCAGTTCTTC. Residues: CASTDSGRGGRLNEQFF.

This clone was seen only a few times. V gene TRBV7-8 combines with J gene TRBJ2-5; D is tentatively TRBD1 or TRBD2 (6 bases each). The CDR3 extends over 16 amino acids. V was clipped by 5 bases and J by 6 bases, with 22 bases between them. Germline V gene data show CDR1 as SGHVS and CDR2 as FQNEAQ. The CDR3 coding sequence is TGTGCCAGCAGCCAAAGATCGGGGGCGATAGGGAAGACCCAGTACTTC. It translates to CASSQRSGAIGKTQYF.

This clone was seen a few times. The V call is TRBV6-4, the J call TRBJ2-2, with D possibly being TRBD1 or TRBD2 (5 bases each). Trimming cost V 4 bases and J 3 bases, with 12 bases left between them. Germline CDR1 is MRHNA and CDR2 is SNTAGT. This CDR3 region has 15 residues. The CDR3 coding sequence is TGTGCCAGCAGTGGTAGAGGGGTTGACACCGGGGAGCTGTTTTTT. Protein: CASSGRGVDTGELFF.

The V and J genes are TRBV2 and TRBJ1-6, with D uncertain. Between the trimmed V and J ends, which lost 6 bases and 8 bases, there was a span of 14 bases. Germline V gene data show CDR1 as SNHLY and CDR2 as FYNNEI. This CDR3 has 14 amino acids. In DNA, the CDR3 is TGTGCCAGCAGCCAGTCTCGAGTGGATTCACCCCTCCACTTT. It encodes CASSQSRVDSPLHF.

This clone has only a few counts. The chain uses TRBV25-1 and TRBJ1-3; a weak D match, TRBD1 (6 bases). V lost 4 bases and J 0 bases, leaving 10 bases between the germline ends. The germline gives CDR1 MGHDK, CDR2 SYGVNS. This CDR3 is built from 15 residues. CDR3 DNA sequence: TGTGCCAGCAGTGCAGGGGCTAGCTCTGGAAACACCATATATTTT. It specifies CASSAGASSGNTIYF.